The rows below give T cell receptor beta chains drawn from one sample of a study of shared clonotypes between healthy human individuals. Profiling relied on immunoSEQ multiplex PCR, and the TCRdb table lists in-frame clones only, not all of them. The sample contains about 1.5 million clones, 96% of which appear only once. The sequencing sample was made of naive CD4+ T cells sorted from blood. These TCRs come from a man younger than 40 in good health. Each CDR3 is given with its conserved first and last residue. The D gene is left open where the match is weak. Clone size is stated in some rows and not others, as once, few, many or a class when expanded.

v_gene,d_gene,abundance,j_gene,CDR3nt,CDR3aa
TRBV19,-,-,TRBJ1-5,TGTGCCAGTAGTATGTTTGGTGGGCAAGGACAGCCCCAGCATTTT,CASSMFGGQGQPQHF
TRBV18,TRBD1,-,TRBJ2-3,TGTGCCAGCTCACCTCTGGGACAGAGCATCACAGATACGCAGTATTTT,CASSPLGQSITDTQYF
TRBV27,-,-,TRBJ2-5,TGTGCCAGCAGTTCCGGACAGACTCGACGGGAGACCCAGTACTTC,CASSSGQTRRETQYF
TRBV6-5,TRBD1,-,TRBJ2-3,TGTGCCAGCGGGGACAGGGGGCGCCGAGCAGATACGCAGTATTTT,CASGDRGRRADTQYF
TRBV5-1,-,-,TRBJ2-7,TGCGCCAGCAGCCCCGGGACCGGGAACGAGCAGTACTTC,CASSPGTGNEQYF
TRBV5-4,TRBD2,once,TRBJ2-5,TGTGCCAGCAACCCCAAGGGACTAGCGGGAGGGCCTTACACCCCCCAGTACTTC,CASNPKGLAGGPYTPQYF
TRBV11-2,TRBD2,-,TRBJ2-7,TGTGCCAGCAGTCTACTAGCGGGAGGTACCTCCTACGAGCAGTACTTC,CASSLLAGGTSYEQYF
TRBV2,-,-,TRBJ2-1,TGTGCCAGCAGGACCAACCCCGGGGGCTACAATGAGCAGTTCTTC,CASRTNPGGYNEQFF
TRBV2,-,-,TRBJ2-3,TGTGCCAGCAGTGATCGGGCAGGCCCCACAGATACGCAGTATTTT,CASSDRAGPTDTQYF
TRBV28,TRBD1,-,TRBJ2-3,TGTGCCAGCAGTTCTTATTCGACAGGGAGTCGCACGCAGTATTTT,CASSSYSTGSRTQYF
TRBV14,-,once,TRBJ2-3,TGTGCCAGCAGCGACCGGTCCTGGATGCAGTATTTT,CASSDRSWMQYF
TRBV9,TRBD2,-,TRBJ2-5,TGTGCCAGCAGCGTAGCACTAGCGGGAGGTAACCAAGAGACCCAGTACTTC,CASSVALAGGNQETQYF
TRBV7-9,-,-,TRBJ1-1,TGTGCCAGCAGCTTAGCGGGCGCGGCGAACACTGAAGCTTTCTTT,CASSLAGAANTEAFF
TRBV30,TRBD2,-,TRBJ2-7,TGTGCCTGGAGTGCGGGACTATCCTACGAGCAGTACTTC,CAWSAGLSYEQYF
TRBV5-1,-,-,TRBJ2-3,TGCGCCAGCAGCTTGGGTTGGACTGCCACAGATACGCAGTATTTT,CASSLGWTATDTQYF
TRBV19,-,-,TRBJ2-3,TGTGCCAGTAGTATTGGCAGGGGTAGGACAGATACGCAGTATTTT,CASSIGRGRTDTQYF
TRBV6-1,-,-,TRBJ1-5,TGTGCCAGCAGTGAATCTGCCAAGAATCAGCCCCAGCATTTT,CASSESAKNQPQHF
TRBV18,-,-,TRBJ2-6,TGTGCCAGCTCCTTGGAGGGCGCCGTCTCTGGGGCCAACGTCCTGACTTTC,CASSLEGAVSGANVLTF
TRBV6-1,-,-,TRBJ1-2,TGTGCCGGAGAAGACAGTTGGGGCTATGGCTACACCTTC,CAGEDSWGYGYTF
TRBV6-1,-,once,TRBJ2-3,TGTGCCAGCAGTGTTTCCGTCCGAGCTAGCACAGATACGCAGTATTTT,CASSVSVRASTDTQYF
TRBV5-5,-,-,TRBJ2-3,TGTGCCAGCAGCTTGGGGGGGACACAGAGGGCCGCAGATACGCAGTATTTT,CASSLGGTQRAADTQYF
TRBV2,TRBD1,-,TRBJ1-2,TGTGCCAGCAGATTGACAGGGACTAACTATGGCTACACCTTC,CASRLTGTNYGYTF
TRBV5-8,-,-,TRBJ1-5,TGTGCCAGCAGCTTGACCCCAAGAGGAGTGGGCGGGAGCAATCAGCCCCAGCATTTT,CASSLTPRGVGGSNQPQHF
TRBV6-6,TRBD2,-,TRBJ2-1,TGTGCCAGCAGTTCTACTAGCGGGAGCTACAATGAGCAGTTCTTC,CASSSTSGSYNEQFF
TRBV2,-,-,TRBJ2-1,TGTGCCAGCAACCTCCCTTTTGCGGAGAGCTCCTACAATGAGCAGTTCTTC,CASNLPFAESSYNEQFF
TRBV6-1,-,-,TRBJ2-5,TGTGCCAGCAGTGAGATCAGCGGGGAGACCCAGTACTTC,CASSEISGETQYF
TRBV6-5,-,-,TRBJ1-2,TGTGCCAGCAGTTACTCATCAGGGGTCGGCGGCTACACCTTC,CASSYSSGVGGYTF
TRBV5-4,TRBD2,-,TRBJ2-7,TGTGCCAGCAGCCCCGAGACTAGCGGCTACGAGCAGTACTTC,CASSPETSGYEQYF
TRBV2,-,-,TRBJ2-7,TGTGCCAGCAGTGAGGTTCGCTACTCCTACGAGCAGTACTTC,CASSEVRYSYEQYF
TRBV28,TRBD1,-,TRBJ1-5,TGTGCCAGCAGTTTACTTGGACAGGCGGGTCAGCCCCAGCATTTT,CASSLLGQAGQPQHF
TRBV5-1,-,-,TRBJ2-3,TGCGCCAGCAGCTTGGGGTTAGTGGAGCCCTACACAGATACGCAGTATTTT,CASSLGLVEPYTDTQYF
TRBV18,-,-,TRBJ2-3,TGTGCCAGCTCACCACGGCAGGTGAGCACAGATACGCAGTATTTT,CASSPRQVSTDTQYF
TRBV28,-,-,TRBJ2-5,TGTGCCAGCAGTTTATGGTCTGTGGAGACCCAGTACTTC,CASSLWSVETQYF
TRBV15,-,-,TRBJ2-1,TGTGCCACCAGTAAACGAAGGGTAGACAATGAGCAGTTCTTC,CATSKRRVDNEQFF
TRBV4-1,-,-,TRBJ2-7,TGCGCCAGCAGCCAAGGGGACATAACCTACGAGCAGTACTTC,CASSQGDITYEQYF
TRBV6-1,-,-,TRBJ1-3,TGTGCCAGCAGTGAAGCGCTAGTAAGGGGAAACACCATATATTTT,CASSEALVRGNTIYF
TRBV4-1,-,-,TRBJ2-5,TGCGCCAGCAGCCAAGGGACAGCTCAAGAGACCCAGTACTTC,CASSQGTAQETQYF
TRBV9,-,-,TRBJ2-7,TGTGCCAGCAGCGTAGAACACGAGCAGTACTTC,CASSVEHEQYF
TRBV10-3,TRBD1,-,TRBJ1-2,TGTGCCATCAGTGAGTCGGCGGACAGGGGGCTCTATGGCTACACCTTC,CAISESADRGLYGYTF
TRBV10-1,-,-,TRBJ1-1,TGCGCCAGCAGTCGAGATTCCCTGGGGACTGAAGCTTTCTTT,CASSRDSLGTEAFF
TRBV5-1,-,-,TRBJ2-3,TGCGCCAGCAACGCCTTCACTACTTTCTTAAACTCAGATACGCAGTATTTT,CASNAFTTFLNSDTQYF